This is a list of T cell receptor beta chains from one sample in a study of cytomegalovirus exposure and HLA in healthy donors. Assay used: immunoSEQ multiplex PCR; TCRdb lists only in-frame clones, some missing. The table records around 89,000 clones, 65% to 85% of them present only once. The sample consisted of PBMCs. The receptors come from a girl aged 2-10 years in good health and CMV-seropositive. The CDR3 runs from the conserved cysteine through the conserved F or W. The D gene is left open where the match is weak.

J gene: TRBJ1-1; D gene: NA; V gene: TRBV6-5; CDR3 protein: CASSYSPRTEAFF
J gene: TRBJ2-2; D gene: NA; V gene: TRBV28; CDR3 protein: CASSPTLGELFF
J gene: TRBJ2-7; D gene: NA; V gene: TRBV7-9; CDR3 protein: CASSFSGLGVYEQYF
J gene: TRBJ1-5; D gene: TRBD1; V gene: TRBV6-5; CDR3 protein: CASSSEGQSYQPQHF
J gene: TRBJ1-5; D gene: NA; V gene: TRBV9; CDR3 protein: CASSPSGGAGQPQHF
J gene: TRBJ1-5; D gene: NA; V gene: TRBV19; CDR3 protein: CASMIAHQGIQPQHF
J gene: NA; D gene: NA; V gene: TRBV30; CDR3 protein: CAWSVQVPRIDSYEQYF
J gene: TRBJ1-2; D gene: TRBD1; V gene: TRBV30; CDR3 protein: CAWINRGFGGYTF
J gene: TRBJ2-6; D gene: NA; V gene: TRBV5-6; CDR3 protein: CASSLGATGANVLTF
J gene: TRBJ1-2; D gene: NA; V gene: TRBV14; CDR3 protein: CASSQDHGSNYGYTF
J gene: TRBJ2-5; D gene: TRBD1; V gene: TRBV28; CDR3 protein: CASSSGGNSGETQYF
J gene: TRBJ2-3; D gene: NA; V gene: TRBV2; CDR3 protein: CASTLYRTTTDTQYF
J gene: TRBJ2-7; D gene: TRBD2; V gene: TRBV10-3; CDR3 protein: CASPTSGSTFRYEQYF
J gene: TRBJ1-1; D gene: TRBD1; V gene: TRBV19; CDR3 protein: CASISPDRATEAFF
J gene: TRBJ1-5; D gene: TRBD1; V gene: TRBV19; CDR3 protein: CASIPGQGEDRQPQHF
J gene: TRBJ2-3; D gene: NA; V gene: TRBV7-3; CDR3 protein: CASSPSQYF
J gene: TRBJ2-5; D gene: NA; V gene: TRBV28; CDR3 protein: CASRREETQYF
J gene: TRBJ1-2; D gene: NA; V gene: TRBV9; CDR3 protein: CASTKGGVEVPGYTF
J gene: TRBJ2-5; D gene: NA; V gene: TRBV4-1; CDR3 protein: CASSQFPQMRGETQYF
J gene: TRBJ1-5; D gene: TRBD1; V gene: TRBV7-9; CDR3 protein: CASSLVLGQGNQPQHF
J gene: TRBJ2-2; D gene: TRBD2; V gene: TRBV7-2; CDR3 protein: CASSSGLAPGELFF
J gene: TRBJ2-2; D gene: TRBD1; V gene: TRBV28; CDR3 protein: CASSLPGQGLFSNTGELFF
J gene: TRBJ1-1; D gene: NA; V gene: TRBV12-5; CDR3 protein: CASDKLPKQGLMNTEAFF
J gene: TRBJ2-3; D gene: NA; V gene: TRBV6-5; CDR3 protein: CASSTVASTDTQYF
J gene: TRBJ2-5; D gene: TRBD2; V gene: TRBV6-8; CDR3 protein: CASSHLGGKTQETQYF
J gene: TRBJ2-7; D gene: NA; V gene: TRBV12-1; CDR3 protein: CASSFDGGLGYEQYF
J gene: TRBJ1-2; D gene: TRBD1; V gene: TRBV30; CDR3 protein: CAWRPRAGQGERGYTF
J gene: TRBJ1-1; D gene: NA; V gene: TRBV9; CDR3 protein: CASSSGDVLRPEAFF
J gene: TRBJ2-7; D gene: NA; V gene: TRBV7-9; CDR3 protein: CASSSTAAYEQYF